A selection of T cell receptor beta chains follows, all from one sample in a study of technical replicates of blood from a few donors. The assay was immunoSEQ multiplex PCR, and TCRdb's table has in-frame clones only and misses some. The sample has approximately 50,000 clones; about 96% are singletons. The sample taken for sequencing was T cells isolated from PBMCs. The receptors were sampled from a human donor in good health. CDR3s include the opening cysteine and the closing phenylalanine or tryptophan. Fields, in order: V gene, J gene, clone size, CDR3 length, D gene, CDR3 DNA, CDR3 protein. D genes are given only for firm matches. Part of the rows lack a size; the others show once, few, many or a class for expanded clones.

V gene: TRBV28; J gene: TRBJ1-4; clone size: .; CDR3 length: 14; D gene: TRBD1; CDR3 DNA: TGTGCCAGCAGCGAAACAGGGGGCGGTGAAAAACTGTTTTTT; CDR3 protein: CASSETGGGEKLFF
V gene: TRBV7-9; J gene: TRBJ1-3; clone size: .; CDR3 length: 18; D gene: .; CDR3 DNA: TGTGCCAGCAGCTTACCCCCAAGCTTATCCACCTCTGGAAACACCATATATTTT; CDR3 protein: CASSLPPSLSTSGNTIYF
V gene: TRBV19; J gene: TRBJ2-7; clone size: .; CDR3 length: 15; D gene: TRBD2; CDR3 DNA: TGTGCCAGTAGTATAGGCGGGAGGACTCCCTACGAGCAGTACTTC; CDR3 protein: CASSIGGRTPYEQYF
V gene: TRBV4-1; J gene: TRBJ2-2; clone size: .; CDR3 length: 16; D gene: TRBD2; CDR3 DNA: TGCGCCAGCAGCCAAGTGCTTCTAGCGGGACACGGGGAGCTGTTTTTT; CDR3 protein: CASSQVLLAGHGELFF
V gene: TRBV5-1; J gene: TRBJ2-3; clone size: once; CDR3 length: 15; D gene: .; CDR3 DNA: TGCGCCAGCAGCTTGCTTAGGGGGAGTACAGATACGCAGTATTTT; CDR3 protein: CASSLLRGSTDTQYF
V gene: TRBV18; J gene: TRBJ1-1; clone size: .; CDR3 length: 14; D gene: TRBD1; CDR3 DNA: TGTGCCAGCTCACCAAGCAGGGGGGATGCTGAAGCTTTCTTT; CDR3 protein: CASSPSRGDAEAFF
V gene: TRBV4-1; J gene: TRBJ2-7; clone size: .; CDR3 length: 14; D gene: TRBD1; CDR3 DNA: TGCGCCAGCAGCCTACCGGGACAGGACTACGAGCAGTACTTC; CDR3 protein: CASSLPGQDYEQYF
V gene: TRBV9; J gene: TRBJ1-3; clone size: .; CDR3 length: 15; D gene: TRBD1; CDR3 DNA: TGTGCCAGCAGCGTAAGGGACAGGGATCGAAACACCATATATTTT; CDR3 protein: CASSVRDRDRNTIYF
V gene: TRBV19; J gene: TRBJ1-4; clone size: .; CDR3 length: 16; D gene: .; CDR3 DNA: TGTGCCAGTAGTATAGGAGGAAGTTGGGTGGATGAAAAACTGTTTTTT; CDR3 protein: CASSIGGSWVDEKLFF
V gene: TRBV6-1; J gene: TRBJ2-3; clone size: .; CDR3 length: 15; D gene: .; CDR3 DNA: TGTGCCAGCAGCCTAGTGGCGGAGTCGCTAGATACGCAGTATTTT; CDR3 protein: CASSLVAESLDTQYF
V gene: TRBV28; J gene: TRBJ2-3; clone size: .; CDR3 length: 12; D gene: .; CDR3 DNA: TGTGCCAGCAGCCCCGACAGAGATACGCAGTATTTT; CDR3 protein: CASSPDRDTQYF
V gene: TRBV27; J gene: TRBJ2-7; clone size: .; CDR3 length: 14; D gene: TRBD1; CDR3 DNA: TGTGCCAGCAGACTAACACAGGGGGCCTACGAGCAGTACTTC; CDR3 protein: CASRLTQGAYEQYF
V gene: TRBV19; J gene: TRBJ1-2; clone size: .; CDR3 length: 15; D gene: .; CDR3 DNA: TGTGCCAGTAGTACCACATGGGGGGTTAACTATGGCTACACCTTC; CDR3 protein: CASSTTWGVNYGYTF
V gene: TRBV2; J gene: TRBJ2-1; clone size: .; CDR3 length: 12; D gene: .; CDR3 DNA: TGTGCCAGCAGTGAAGGAGGGAATGAGCAGTTCTTC; CDR3 protein: CASSEGGNEQFF
V gene: TRBV6-5; J gene: TRBJ1-4; clone size: .; CDR3 length: 14; D gene: .; CDR3 DNA: TGTGCCAGCAGTTACCTTGCAACTAATGAAAAACTGTTTTTT; CDR3 protein: CASSYLATNEKLFF
V gene: TRBV5-4; J gene: TRBJ2-1; clone size: .; CDR3 length: 15; D gene: .; CDR3 DNA: TGTGCCAGCAGCCCAGAGGGTATTAGAAGCGATGAGCAGTTCTTC; CDR3 protein: CASSPEGIRSDEQFF
V gene: TRBV5-1; J gene: TRBJ1-3; clone size: .; CDR3 length: 15; D gene: .; CDR3 DNA: TGCGCCAGCAGCTTGGCCTTAGACTCTGGAAACACCATATATTTT; CDR3 protein: CASSLALDSGNTIYF
V gene: TRBV5-1; J gene: TRBJ2-5; clone size: .; CDR3 length: 17; D gene: TRBD2; CDR3 DNA: TGCGCCAGCAGCGTAGGGCGACTAGCGACCCACCAAGAGACCCAGTACTTC; CDR3 protein: CASSVGRLATHQETQYF
V gene: TRBV7-9; J gene: TRBJ1-1; clone size: .; CDR3 length: 13; D gene: .; CDR3 DNA: TGTGCCAGCAGCCAAGGGGGGGGCACTGAAGCTTTCTTT; CDR3 protein: CASSQGGGTEAFF
V gene: TRBV11-2; J gene: TRBJ2-2; clone size: .; CDR3 length: 14; D gene: TRBD1; CDR3 DNA: TGTGCCAGCAGCTGGACAGGGAACACCGGGGAGCTGTTTTTT; CDR3 protein: CASSWTGNTGELFF
V gene: TRBV29-1; J gene: TRBJ1-2; clone size: .; CDR3 length: 12; D gene: .; CDR3 DNA: TGCAGCGTTGTGGAGACCCTCTATGGCTACACCTTC; CDR3 protein: CSVVETLYGYTF
V gene: TRBV9; J gene: TRBJ1-2; clone size: .; CDR3 length: 16; D gene: .; CDR3 DNA: TGTGCCAGCAGCGCAAGACAGGCCACACCGATCTATGGCTACACCTTC; CDR3 protein: CASSARQATPIYGYTF
V gene: TRBV7-8; J gene: TRBJ1-3; clone size: once; CDR3 length: 16; D gene: .; CDR3 DNA: TGTGCCAGCGTCGGAAGAGGGAGTTTAACGGGAAACACCATATATTTT; CDR3 protein: CASVGRGSLTGNTIYF
V gene: TRBV6-5; J gene: TRBJ2-7; clone size: once; CDR3 length: 13; D gene: .; CDR3 DNA: TGTGCCAGCAGATCGGTCTCTGCCTACGAGCAGTACTTC; CDR3 protein: CASRSVSAYEQYF
V gene: TRBV5-1; J gene: TRBJ1-4; clone size: .; CDR3 length: 14; D gene: .; CDR3 DNA: TGCGCCAGCAGCTTGGTTGGTGAGGTGGAAAAACTGTTTTTT; CDR3 protein: CASSLVGEVEKLFF
V gene: TRBV9; J gene: TRBJ1-3; clone size: once; CDR3 length: 15; D gene: .; CDR3 DNA: TGTGCCAGCAGCGTAGGGGCCCAGCCTGGAAACACCATATATTTT; CDR3 protein: CASSVGAQPGNTIYF
V gene: TRBV4-1; J gene: TRBJ1-5; clone size: .; CDR3 length: 16; D gene: TRBD1; CDR3 DNA: TGCGCCAGCAGCCAGGGACAGGTTTTCAGCAATCAGCCCCAGCATTTT; CDR3 protein: CASSQGQVFSNQPQHF
V gene: TRBV9; J gene: TRBJ2-7; clone size: .; CDR3 length: 14; D gene: .; CDR3 DNA: TGTGCCAGCAGCGTAGGGGGGCGCAACCACGAGCAGTACTTC; CDR3 protein: CASSVGGRNHEQYF
V gene: TRBV5-6; J gene: TRBJ2-2; clone size: .; CDR3 length: 16; D gene: TRBD1; CDR3 DNA: TGTGCCAGCAGCCCGATCAGGGGGCGAAGGACCGGGGAGCTGTTTTTT; CDR3 protein: CASSPIRGRRTGELFF
V gene: TRBV6-5; J gene: TRBJ2-7; clone size: .; CDR3 length: 11; D gene: .; CDR3 DNA: TGTGCCAGCAGTGGGGGGACAGTACAGTACTTC; CDR3 protein: CASSGGTVQYF
V gene: TRBV14; J gene: TRBJ2-3; clone size: .; CDR3 length: 16; D gene: TRBD2; CDR3 DNA: TGTGCCAGCAGCCATAATCCAGCGGGAATCACAGATACGCAGTATTTT; CDR3 protein: CASSHNPAGITDTQYF
V gene: TRBV4-3; J gene: TRBJ1-1; clone size: .; CDR3 length: 17; D gene: .; CDR3 DNA: TGCGCCAGCAGCCAAATGAACCGGGGTCTCATGAACACTGAAGCTTTCTTT; CDR3 protein: CASSQMNRGLMNTEAFF
V gene: TRBV19; J gene: TRBJ2-7; clone size: .; CDR3 length: 13; D gene: .; CDR3 DNA: TGTGCCAGTATATCCCAGGGAAGTGGGGAGCAGTACTTC; CDR3 protein: CASISQGSGEQYF
V gene: TRBV19; J gene: TRBJ1-1; clone size: .; CDR3 length: 14; D gene: TRBD1; CDR3 DNA: TGTGCCAGTAACCAGGGGGCCGTGAACACTGAAGCTTTCTTT; CDR3 protein: CASNQGAVNTEAFF
V gene: TRBV29-1; J gene: TRBJ1-2; clone size: .; CDR3 length: 15; D gene: TRBD1; CDR3 DNA: TGCAGCGCGGGGGACAGCATAGCTGGAAACTATGGCTACACCTTC; CDR3 protein: CSAGDSIAGNYGYTF
V gene: TRBV7-7; J gene: TRBJ2-1; clone size: once; CDR3 length: 13; D gene: .; CDR3 DNA: TGTGCTAGCAGCTTAGCGCCGGCGGATGAGCAGTTCTTC; CDR3 protein: CASSLAPADEQFF
V gene: TRBV7-9; J gene: TRBJ2-1; clone size: .; CDR3 length: 12; D gene: .; CDR3 DNA: TGTGCCAGCAGCAGCGGTGGCATTGAGCAGTTCTTC; CDR3 protein: CASSSGGIEQFF
V gene: TRBV27; J gene: TRBJ2-5; clone size: .; CDR3 length: 15; D gene: TRBD1; CDR3 DNA: TGTGCCAGCACCCGTTGGGGGGACAGGGATGAGACCCAGTACTTC; CDR3 protein: CASTRWGDRDETQYF
V gene: TRBV14; J gene: TRBJ2-6; clone size: .; CDR3 length: 20; D gene: TRBD1; CDR3 DNA: TGTGCCAGCAGCCACTCTCCGGGACAGCGGCCTCCTCCGGGGGCCAACGTCCTGACTTTC; CDR3 protein: CASSHSPGQRPPPGANVLTF
V gene: TRBV11-3; J gene: TRBJ2-5; clone size: .; CDR3 length: 14; D gene: .; CDR3 DNA: TGTGCCAGCAGCAGTACAGTGAACCAAGAGACCCAGTACTTC; CDR3 protein: CASSSTVNQETQYF
V gene: TRBV6-1; J gene: TRBJ2-1; clone size: .; CDR3 length: 18; D gene: TRBD2; CDR3 DNA: TGTGCCAGCAGTGGGGGGACTAGCGGGGTAAGCTCCTACAATGAGCAGTTCTTC; CDR3 protein: CASSGGTSGVSSYNEQFF
V gene: TRBV19; J gene: TRBJ1-1; clone size: .; CDR3 length: 15; D gene: TRBD1; CDR3 DNA: TGTGCCAGCACCAAAACAGGGGTGGGGAACACTGAAGCTTTCTTT; CDR3 protein: CASTKTGVGNTEAFF
V gene: TRBV6-5; J gene: TRBJ1-2; clone size: .; CDR3 length: 14; D gene: .; CDR3 DNA: TGTGCCAGCAGCCCCGGCCCAGGGGAAAGGGGCTACACCTTC; CDR3 protein: CASSPGPGERGYTF
V gene: TRBV13; J gene: TRBJ1-2; clone size: .; CDR3 length: 15; D gene: TRBD1; CDR3 DNA: TGTGCCAGCAGCTCCGGGACAGGGAGTTTTGATGGCTACACCTTC; CDR3 protein: CASSSGTGSFDGYTF
V gene: TRBV4-1; J gene: TRBJ2-5; clone size: .; CDR3 length: 14; D gene: TRBD1; CDR3 DNA: TGCGCCAGCAGCCAGCAGGGGGCAGGAGAGACCCAGTACTTC; CDR3 protein: CASSQQGAGETQYF
V gene: TRBV12-5; J gene: TRBJ2-1; clone size: .; CDR3 length: 14; D gene: TRBD2; CDR3 DNA: TGTGCTAGCGCCGGACTAGCTAATGGGAATGAGCAGTTCTTC; CDR3 protein: CASAGLANGNEQFF
V gene: TRBV30; J gene: TRBJ1-1; clone size: once; CDR3 length: 13; D gene: TRBD1; CDR3 DNA: TGTGCCTGGAGGTTGACAGGGAAAACTGAAGCTTTCTTT; CDR3 protein: CAWRLTGKTEAFF
V gene: TRBV5-6; J gene: TRBJ2-5; clone size: once; CDR3 length: 15; D gene: .; CDR3 DNA: TGTGCCAGCAGCTTGGGAGGTGGCTACCAAGAGACCCAGTACTTC; CDR3 protein: CASSLGGGYQETQYF
V gene: TRBV5-6; J gene: TRBJ1-1; clone size: .; CDR3 length: 14; D gene: TRBD1; CDR3 DNA: TGTGCCAGCAGGTGGGTTGACAGGGAGACTGAAGCTTTCTTT; CDR3 protein: CASRWVDRETEAFF
V gene: TRBV28; J gene: TRBJ2-7; clone size: .; CDR3 length: 14; D gene: .; CDR3 DNA: TGTGCCAGCAGTCAACAGGGTCCCTCCTACGAGCAGTACTTC; CDR3 protein: CASSQQGPSYEQYF